This T cell receptor (beta chain) originates from a study of OX40 agonist ivuxolimab in advanced cancers. General observations from the study: Dose levels from 0.1 to 3.0 mg/kg saw CD4+ and CD8+ blood T cells expand clonally by week 6. Partial responders dosed at 0.1-3.0 mg/kg displayed clonal expansion ranking among the lowest.

Trimming at V came to 6 bases and at J to 5 bases, leaving 7 bases not matched to a gene. Looked up from germline, CDR1 is SGHAT and CDR2 is FQDESV (reference sequence). The length of the CDR3 is 15 residues. Concerning this clone itself: Its antigen is not known.

Sequenced by immunoSEQ multiplex PCR; TCRdb stores in-frame clones only, minus some. The sample holds 61,000 or so clones, more than 85% seen once. V is TRBV11-1 and J is TRBJ2-5, with TRBD2 identical over 12 bases. The sample was CD4+ or CD8+ T cells sorted from blood, taken in a trial of the OX40 agonist ivuxolimab. The clonotype comes from an adult with an advanced solid tumor such as melanoma, head and neck, liver or kidney cancer. CDR3 DNA sequence: TGTGCCAGCAGTCTAACTAGCGGGGGGCGTGAGACCCAGTACTTC. It yields the protein CASSLTSGGRETQYF.